This section outlines one T cell receptor (beta chain) sequence together with its context. The CDR3 has 17 residues. Germline CDR1 is SGHRS and CDR2 is YFSETQ. The V gene end was trimmed by 1 base and the J gene end by 5 bases; junction bases not matched to a gene: 13. This entry is derived from a study of T cell responses to AZD1222 COVID-19 vaccine. Here immunoSEQ multiplex PCR was the method, and the copy in TCRdb shows in-frame clones only, minus some. The sample shows some 64,000 clones, roughly 87% of them seen only once. The sequence came from an adult in good health. Here the sequenced sample was peripheral blood, taken on day 0 of AZD1222 vaccination. The J gene is TRBJ2-5, the V gene TRBV5-1; 8 bases match TRBD1. The CDR3 nucleotides read TGCGCCAGCAGCTTGAAAAGGCGACAGGGGAGGTGGGAGACCCAGTACTTC. It specifies CASSLKRRQGRWETQYF.